This entry features one T cell receptor (beta chain) sequence. What it recognizes is unknown. The treatment here: roughly 11-day PBMC culture with coronavirus spike peptide pools or control peptides (ViraFEST assay). ViraFEST used peptide pools to expand antigen-specific T cells, then sequenced TCRs. The data derive from a study of vaccination and CD4 T cells after COVID-19. Study-wide context: Post-COVID draws came a median around 100 days after diagnosis (range 35 to 161). Stimuli were overlapping spike peptide pools of SARS-CoV-2 and three common cold coronaviruses (HCoV-NL63, HCoV-OC43, HCoV-229E). Samples after vaccination came a median around 70 days past dose two, ranging 14 to 241.

At the Johns Hopkins FTIC core, DNA taken from cultured CD4+ T cells was sequenced by way of the Oncomine TCR Beta short-read assay. MiXCR, applied by TCRdb to the PCR reads, yields one record per CDR3 protein. The sample lists about 27,000 distinct CDR3 sequences, around 60% occurring once. The material was CD4+ T cells from blood, cultured in vitro, obtained after SARS-CoV-2 vaccination. This receptor was identified in a human donor who received a COVID-19 vaccine.

DNA of the CDR3: TGTGCCAGCAGCCTTCAGTCAGAGAACACTGAAGCTTTCTTT. Translating it yields CASSLQSENTEAFF. The rearrangement joins TRBV7-3 to TRBJ1-1; D not resolved. Trimming cost V 5 bases and J 1 base, with 11 bases left between them. Germline CDR1 reads SGHTA; CDR2 reads FQGTGA. This CDR3 is built from 14 residues.